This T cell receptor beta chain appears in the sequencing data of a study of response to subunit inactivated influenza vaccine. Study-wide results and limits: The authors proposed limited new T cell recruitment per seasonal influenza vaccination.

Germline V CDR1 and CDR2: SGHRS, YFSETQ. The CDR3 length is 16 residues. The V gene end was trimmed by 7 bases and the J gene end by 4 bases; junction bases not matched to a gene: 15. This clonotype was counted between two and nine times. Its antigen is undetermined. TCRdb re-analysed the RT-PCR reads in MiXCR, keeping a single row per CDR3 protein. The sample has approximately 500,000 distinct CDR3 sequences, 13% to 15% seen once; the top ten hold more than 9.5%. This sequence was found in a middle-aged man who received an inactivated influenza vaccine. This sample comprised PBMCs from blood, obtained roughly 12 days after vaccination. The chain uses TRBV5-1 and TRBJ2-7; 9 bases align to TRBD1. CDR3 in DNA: TGCGCCAGCGGACGTGGACAGGGGCTGATCTTTTACGAGCAGTACTTC. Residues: CASGRGQGLIFYEQYF.